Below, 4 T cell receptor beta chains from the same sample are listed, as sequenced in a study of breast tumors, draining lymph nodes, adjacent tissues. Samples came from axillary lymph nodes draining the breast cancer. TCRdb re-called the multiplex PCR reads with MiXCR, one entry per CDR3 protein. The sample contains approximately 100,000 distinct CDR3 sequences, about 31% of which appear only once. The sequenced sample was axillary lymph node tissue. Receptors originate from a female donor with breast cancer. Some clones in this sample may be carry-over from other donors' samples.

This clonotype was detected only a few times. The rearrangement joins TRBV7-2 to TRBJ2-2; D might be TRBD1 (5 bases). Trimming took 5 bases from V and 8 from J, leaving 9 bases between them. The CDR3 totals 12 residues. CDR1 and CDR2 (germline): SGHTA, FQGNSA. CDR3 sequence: CASSPRTGELFF. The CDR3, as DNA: TGTGCCAGCAGCCCCCGGACAGGGGAGCTGTTTTTT.

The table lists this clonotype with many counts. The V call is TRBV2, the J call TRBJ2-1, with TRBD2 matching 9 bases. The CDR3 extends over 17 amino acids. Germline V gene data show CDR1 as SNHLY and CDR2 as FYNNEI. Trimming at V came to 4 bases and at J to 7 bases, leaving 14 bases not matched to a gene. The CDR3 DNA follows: TGTGCCAGCAGTGGCCGAGGTAGCGGGAGAACTATGAATGAGCAGTTCTTC. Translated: CASSGRGSGRTMNEQFF.

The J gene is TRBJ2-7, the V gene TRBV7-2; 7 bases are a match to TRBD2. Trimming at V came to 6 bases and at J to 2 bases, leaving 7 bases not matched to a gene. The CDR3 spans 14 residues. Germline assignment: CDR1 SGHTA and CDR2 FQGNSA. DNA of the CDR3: TGTGCCAGCAGTGCGGTAAGCGGGACCTACGAGCAGTACTTC. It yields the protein CASSAVSGTYEQYF. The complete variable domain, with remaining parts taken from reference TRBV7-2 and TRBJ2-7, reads GAGVSQSPSNKVTEKGKDVELRCDPISGHTALYWYRQSLGQGLEFLIYFQGNSAPDKSGLPSDRFSAERTGGSVSTLTIQRTQQEDSAVYLCASSAVSGTYEQYFGPGTRLTVT.

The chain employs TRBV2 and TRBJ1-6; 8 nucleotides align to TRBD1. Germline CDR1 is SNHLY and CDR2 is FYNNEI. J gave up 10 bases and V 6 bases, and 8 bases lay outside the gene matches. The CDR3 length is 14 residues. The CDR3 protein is CASSLTGGRSPLHF. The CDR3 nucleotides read TGTGCCAGCAGCTTAACAGGGGGACGGTCACCCCTCCACTTT.